This TCR beta chain was documented in a study of blood T cell repertoires in COVID-19. Study in general: Donors in the United States, Italy and Spain gave samples during acute or convalescent COVID-19. T cells, B-cell-depleted T cells, or PBMCs supplied cDNA or gDNA.

CDR1 and CDR2 (germline): SGDLS, YYNGEE. V was shortened by 0 bases and J by 7 bases, with 11 bases between the two germline ends. The CDR3 has 14 residues. Original methodology: Amplifying reference gene primers gave estimates of nucleated cell counts. Generated by immunoSEQ multiplex PCR, the TCRdb table keeps only in-frame clones and is missing some. D and trimming were read from the DNA, whereas the V and J calls and clone size are those reported in that table. The table shows about 190,000 clones, with around nine tenths occurring only once. The receptor was derived from a woman aged 18-30 years who had recovered from COVID-19. Sequences were obtained from peripheral blood. The chain uses TRBV9 and TRBJ1-5; no reliable D call. Here the CDR3 DNA reads TGTGCCAGCAGCGTAGCGGGAGGGATGCAGCCCCAGCATTTT. Amino acids: CASSVAGGMQPQHF.